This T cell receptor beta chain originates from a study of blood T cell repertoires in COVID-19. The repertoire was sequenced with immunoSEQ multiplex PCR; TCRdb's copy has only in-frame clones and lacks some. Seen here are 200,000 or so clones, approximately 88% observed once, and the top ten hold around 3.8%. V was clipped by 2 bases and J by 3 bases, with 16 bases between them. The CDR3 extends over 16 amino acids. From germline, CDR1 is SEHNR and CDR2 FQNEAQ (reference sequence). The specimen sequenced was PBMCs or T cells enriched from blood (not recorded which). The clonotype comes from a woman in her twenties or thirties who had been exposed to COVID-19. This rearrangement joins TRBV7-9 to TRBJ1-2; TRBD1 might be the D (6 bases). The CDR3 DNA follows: TGTGCCAGCAGCTTAAGGACCCCAGGGGTGGACTATGGCTACACCTTC. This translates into CASSLRTPGVDYGYTF. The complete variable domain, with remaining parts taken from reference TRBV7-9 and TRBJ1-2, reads DTGVSQNPRHKITKRGQNVTFRCDPISEHNRLYWYRQTLGQGPEFLTYFQNEAQLEKSRLLSDRFSAERPKGSFSTLEIQRTEQGDSAMYLCASSLRTPGVDYGYTFGSGTRLTVV.